This T cell receptor beta chain was recovered during a study of OX40 agonist ivuxolimab in advanced cancers. The overall study: Among those treated, three patients had partial responses, one with hepatocellular carcinoma and two with cutaneous melanoma. Study-wide results and caveats: Relatively little clonal expansion, among the lowest observed, appeared in partial responders at 0.1-3.0 mg/kg.

This CDR3 comprises 12 residues. Germline trimming cut 5 bases from V and 6 bases from J; bases unmatched to any gene: 1. Germline CDR1 SGHVS, CDR2 FQNEAQ. A remark on this clone: Its antigen is currently unknown.

Only in-frame clones appear in the TCRdb table, and some are missing; sequencing was by immunoSEQ multiplex PCR. Among tens of thousands of clones, about 90% were seen once, and the ten largest hold around 1.1%. The sequence derives from an adult with an advanced solid tumor such as melanoma, head and neck, liver or kidney cancer. The rearrangement links TRBV7-8 to TRBJ2-3; TRBD2 aligns across 8 bases. The sequenced sample was CD4+ or CD8+ T cells sorted from blood, obtained in a trial of the OX40 agonist ivuxolimab. CDR3 coding DNA: TGTGCCAGCAGCCCTAGCGGGGATACGCAGTATTTT. Translated: CASSPSGDTQYF.